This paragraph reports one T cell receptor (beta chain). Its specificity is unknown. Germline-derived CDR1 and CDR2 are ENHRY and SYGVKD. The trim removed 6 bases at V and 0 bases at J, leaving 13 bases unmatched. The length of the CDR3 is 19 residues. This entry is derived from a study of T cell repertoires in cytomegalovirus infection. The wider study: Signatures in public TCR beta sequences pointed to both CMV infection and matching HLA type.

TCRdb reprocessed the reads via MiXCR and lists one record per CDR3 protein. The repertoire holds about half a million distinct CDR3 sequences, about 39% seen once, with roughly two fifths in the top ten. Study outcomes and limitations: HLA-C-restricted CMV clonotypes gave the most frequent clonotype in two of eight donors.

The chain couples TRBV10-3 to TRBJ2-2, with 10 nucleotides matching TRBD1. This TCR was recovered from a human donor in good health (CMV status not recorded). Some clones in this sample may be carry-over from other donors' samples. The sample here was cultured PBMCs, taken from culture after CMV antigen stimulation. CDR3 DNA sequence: TGTGCCATCAGGACCGGGACAGGGGCGAGTAGGGCGAACACCGGGGAGCTGTTTTTT. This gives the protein CAIRTGTGASRANTGELFF.